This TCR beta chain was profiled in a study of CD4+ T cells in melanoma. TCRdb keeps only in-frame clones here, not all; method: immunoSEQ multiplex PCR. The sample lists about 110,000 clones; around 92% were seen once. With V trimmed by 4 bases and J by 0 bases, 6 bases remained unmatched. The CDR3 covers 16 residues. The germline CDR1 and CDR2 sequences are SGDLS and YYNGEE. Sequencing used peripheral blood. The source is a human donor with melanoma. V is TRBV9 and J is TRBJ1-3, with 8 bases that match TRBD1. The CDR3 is CASSPGQGFSGNTIYF. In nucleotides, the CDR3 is TGTGCCAGCAGCCCTGGACAGGGATTCTCTGGAAACACCATATATTTT. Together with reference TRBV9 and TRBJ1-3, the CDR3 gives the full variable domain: DSGVTQTPKHLITATGQRVTLRCSPRSGDLSVYWYQQSLDQGLQFLIQYYNGEERAKGNILERFSAQQFPDLHSELNLSSLELGDSALYFCASSPGQGFSGNTIYFGEGSWLTVV.